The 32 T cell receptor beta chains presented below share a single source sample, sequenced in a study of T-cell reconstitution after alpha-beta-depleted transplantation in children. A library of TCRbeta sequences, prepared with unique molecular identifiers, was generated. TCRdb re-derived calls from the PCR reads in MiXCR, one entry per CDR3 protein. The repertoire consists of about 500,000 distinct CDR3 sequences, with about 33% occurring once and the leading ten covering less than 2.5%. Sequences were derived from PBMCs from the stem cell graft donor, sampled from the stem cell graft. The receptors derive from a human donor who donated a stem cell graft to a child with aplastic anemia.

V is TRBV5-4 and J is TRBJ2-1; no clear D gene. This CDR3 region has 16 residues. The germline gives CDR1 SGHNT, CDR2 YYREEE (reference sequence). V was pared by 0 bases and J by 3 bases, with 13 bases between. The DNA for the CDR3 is TGTGCCAGCAGCTTGGCGTCCACAAGAGGCTACAATGAGCAGTTCTTC. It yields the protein CASSLASTRGYNEQFF.

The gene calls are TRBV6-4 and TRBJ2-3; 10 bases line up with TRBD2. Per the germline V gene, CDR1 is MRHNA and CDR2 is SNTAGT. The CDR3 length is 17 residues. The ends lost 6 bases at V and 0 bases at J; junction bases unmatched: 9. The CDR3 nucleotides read TGTGCCAGCAGAACCGGACTAGCGGCTCCTAGCACAGATACGCAGTATTTT. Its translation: CASRTGLAAPSTDTQYF.

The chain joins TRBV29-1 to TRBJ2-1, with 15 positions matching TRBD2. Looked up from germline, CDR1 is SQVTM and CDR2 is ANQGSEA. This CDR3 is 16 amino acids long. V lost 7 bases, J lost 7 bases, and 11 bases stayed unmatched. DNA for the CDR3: TGCAGCGCTGGGGGACTAGCGGGGGGCAGAGGGAATGAGCAGTTCTTC. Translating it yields CSAGGLAGGRGNEQFF.

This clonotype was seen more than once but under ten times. CDR3 bases: TGTGCCAGCGGAGGATTCACAGATACGCAGTATTTT. It codes for CASGGFTDTQYF. This chain connects TRBV7-2 to TRBJ2-3, with D perhaps TRBD2 (5 bases). Germline loops: CDR1 SGHTA, CDR2 FQGNSA. Trimming shortened V by 8 bases and J by 2 bases, and 8 bases separated the two germline ends. The CDR3 runs to 12 residues. The full variable domain, in which reference TRBV7-2 and TRBJ2-3 provide the parts outside the CDR3, is GAGVSQSPSNKVTEKGKDVELRCDPISGHTALYWYRQSLGQGLEFLIYFQGNSAPDKSGLPSDRFSAERTGGSVSTLTIQRTQQEDSAVYLCASGGFTDTQYFGPGTRLTVL.

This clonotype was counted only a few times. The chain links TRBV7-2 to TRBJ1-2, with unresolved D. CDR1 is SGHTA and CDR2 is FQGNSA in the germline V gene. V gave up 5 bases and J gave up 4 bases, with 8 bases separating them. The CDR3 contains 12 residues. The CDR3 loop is CASSATLYGYTF. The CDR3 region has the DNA TGTGCCAGCAGCGCGACTCTCTATGGCTACACCTTC.

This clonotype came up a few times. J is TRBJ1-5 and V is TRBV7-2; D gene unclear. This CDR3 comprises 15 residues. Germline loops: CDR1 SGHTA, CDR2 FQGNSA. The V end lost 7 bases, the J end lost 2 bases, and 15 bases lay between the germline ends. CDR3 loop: CASTPGFHGNQPQHF. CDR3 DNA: TGTGCCAGCACCCCGGGTTTCCACGGCAATCAGCCCCAGCATTTT.

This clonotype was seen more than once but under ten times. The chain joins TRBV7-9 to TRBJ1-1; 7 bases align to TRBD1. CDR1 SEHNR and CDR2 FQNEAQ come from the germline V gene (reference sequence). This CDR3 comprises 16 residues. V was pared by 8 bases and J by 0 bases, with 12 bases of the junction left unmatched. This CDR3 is CASRPAGQPMNTEAFF. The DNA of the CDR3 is TGTGCCAGCCGCCCCGCGGGACAGCCCATGAACACTGAAGCTTTCTTT.

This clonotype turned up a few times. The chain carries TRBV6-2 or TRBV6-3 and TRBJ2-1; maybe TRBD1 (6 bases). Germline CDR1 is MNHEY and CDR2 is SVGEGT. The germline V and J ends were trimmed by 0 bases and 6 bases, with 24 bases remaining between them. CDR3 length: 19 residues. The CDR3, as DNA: TGTGCCAGCAGTTACTCGACCCTTACAGGGATAAGGGTGTTCAATGAGCAGTTCTTC. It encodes CASSYSTLTGIRVFNEQFF.

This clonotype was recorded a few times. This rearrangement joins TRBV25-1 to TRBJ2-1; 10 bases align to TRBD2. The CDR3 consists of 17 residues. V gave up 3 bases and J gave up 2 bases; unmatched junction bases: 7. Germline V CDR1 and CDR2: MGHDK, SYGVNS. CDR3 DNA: TGTGCCAGCAGTGATCCCCGGACTAGCGGAGCCTACAATGAGCAGTTCTTC. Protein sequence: CASSDPRTSGAYNEQFF. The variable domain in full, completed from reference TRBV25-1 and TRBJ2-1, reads EADIYQTPRYLVIGTGKKITLECSQTMGHDKMYWYQQDPGMELHLIHYSYGVNSTEKGDLSSESTVSRIRTEHFPLTLESARPSHTSQYLCASSDPRTSGAYNEQFFGPGTRLTVL.

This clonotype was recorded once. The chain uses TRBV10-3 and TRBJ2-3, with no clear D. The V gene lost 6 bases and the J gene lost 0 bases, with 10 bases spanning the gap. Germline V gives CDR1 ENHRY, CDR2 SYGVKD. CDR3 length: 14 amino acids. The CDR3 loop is CAISVLGSTDTQYF. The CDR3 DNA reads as TGTGCCATCAGCGTCCTTGGGAGCACAGATACGCAGTATTTT.

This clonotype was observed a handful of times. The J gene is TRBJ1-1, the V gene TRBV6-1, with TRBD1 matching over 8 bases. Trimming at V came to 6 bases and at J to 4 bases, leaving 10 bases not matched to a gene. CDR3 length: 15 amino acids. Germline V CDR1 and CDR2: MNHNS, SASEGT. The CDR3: CASRLTGVGGTEAFF. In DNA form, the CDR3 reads TGTGCCAGCAGACTGACAGGGGTGGGGGGCACTGAAGCTTTCTTT.

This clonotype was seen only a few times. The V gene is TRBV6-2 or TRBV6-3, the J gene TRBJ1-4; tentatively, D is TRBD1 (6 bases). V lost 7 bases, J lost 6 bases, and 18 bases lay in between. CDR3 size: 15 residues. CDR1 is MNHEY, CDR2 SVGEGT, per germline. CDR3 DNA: TGTGCCAGCACCCAGAACAGGGATTTGGATGAAAAACTGTTTTTT. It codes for CASTQNRDLDEKLFF.

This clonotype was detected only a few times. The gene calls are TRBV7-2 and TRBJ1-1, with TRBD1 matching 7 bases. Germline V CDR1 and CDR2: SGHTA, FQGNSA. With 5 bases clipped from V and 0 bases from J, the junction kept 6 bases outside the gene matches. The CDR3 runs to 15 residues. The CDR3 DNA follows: TGTGCCAGCAGCACTCGACAGGGAATGAACACTGAAGCTTTCTTT. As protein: CASSTRQGMNTEAFF.

This chain's CDR3 is CASGFSVAQETQYF. The CDR3 coding sequence is TGTGCTAGTGGTTTTAGCGTTGCCCAAGAGACCCAGTACTTC. The chain recombines TRBV12-5 with TRBJ2-5, with TRBD2 as a possible D gene (5 bases). The CDR3 totals 14 residues. V dropped 3 bases and J dropped 1 base, with 9 bases sitting between them. Germline-derived CDR1 and CDR2 are LGHNT and FRNRAP.

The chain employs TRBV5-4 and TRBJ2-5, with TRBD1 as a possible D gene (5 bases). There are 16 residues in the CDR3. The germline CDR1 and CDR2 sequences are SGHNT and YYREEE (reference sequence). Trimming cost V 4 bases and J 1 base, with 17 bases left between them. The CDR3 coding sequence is TGTGCCAGCAGCCCCCAAGTCCGACAGCCCCAAGAGACCCAGTACTTC. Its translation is CASSPQVRQPQETQYF.

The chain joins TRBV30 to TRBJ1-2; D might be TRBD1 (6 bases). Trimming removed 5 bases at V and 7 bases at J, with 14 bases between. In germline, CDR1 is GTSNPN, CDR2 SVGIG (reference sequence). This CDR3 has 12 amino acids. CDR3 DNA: TGTGCCTGGGGGGCCAGGACAGCTGGCTACACCTTC. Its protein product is CAWGARTAGYTF.

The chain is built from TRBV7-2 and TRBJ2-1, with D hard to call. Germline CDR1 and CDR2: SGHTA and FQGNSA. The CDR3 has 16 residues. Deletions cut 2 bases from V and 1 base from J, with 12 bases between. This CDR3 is CASSLWGIGSYNEQFF. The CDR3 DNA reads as TGTGCCAGCAGCTTATGGGGTATCGGGTCCTACAATGAGCAGTTCTTC. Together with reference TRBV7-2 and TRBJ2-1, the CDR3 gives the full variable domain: GAGVSQSPSNKVTEKGKDVELRCDPISGHTALYWYRQSLGQGLEFLIYFQGNSAPDKSGLPSDRFSAERTGGSVSTLTIQRTQQEDSAVYLCASSLWGIGSYNEQFFGPGTRLTVL.

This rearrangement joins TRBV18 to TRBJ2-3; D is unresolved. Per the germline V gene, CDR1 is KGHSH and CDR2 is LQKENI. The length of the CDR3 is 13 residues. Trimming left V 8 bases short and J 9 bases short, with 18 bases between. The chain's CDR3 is CASRPDVAGTQYF. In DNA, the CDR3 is TGTGCCAGCCGTCCGGATGTTGCAGGAACGCAGTATTTT.

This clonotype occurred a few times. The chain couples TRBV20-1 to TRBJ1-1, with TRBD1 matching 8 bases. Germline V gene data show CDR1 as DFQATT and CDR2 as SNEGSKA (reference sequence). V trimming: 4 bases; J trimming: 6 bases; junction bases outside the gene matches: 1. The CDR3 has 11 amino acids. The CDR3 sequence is CSATGGSEAFF. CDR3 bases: TGCAGTGCTACAGGGGGCTCTGAAGCTTTCTTT.

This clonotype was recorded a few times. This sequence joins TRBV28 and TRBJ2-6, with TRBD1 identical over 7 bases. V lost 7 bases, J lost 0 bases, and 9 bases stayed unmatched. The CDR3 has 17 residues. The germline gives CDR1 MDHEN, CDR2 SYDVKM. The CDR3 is CASKVDRSYSGANVLTF. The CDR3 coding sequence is TGTGCCAGCAAAGTGGACAGGAGTTACTCTGGGGCCAACGTCCTGACTTTC.

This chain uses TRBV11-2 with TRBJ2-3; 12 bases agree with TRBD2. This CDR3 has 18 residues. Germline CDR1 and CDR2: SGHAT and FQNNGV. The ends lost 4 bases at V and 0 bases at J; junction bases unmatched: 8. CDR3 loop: CASSSRLAGATSTDTQYF. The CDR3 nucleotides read TGTGCCAGCAGCTCCCGACTAGCGGGAGCTACTAGCACAGATACGCAGTATTTT.

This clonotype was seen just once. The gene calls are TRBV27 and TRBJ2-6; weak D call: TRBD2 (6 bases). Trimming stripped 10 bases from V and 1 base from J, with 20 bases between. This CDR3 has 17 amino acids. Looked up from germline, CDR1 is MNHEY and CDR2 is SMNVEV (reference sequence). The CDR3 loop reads CATSVWSGVSGANVLTF. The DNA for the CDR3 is TGTGCCACCTCAGTTTGGTCGGGAGTATCTGGGGCCAACGTCCTGACTTTC.

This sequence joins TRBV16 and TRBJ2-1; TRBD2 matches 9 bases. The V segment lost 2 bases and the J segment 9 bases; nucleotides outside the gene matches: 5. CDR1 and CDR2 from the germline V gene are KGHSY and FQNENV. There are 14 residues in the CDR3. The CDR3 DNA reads TGTGCCAGCAGCCAACCTAGCGGGGAGGGTGAGCAGTTCTTC. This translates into CASSQPSGEGEQFF.

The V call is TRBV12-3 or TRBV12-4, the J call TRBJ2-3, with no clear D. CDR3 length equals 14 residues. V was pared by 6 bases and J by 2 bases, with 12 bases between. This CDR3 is CASRPRASTDTQYF. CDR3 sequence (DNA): TGTGCCAGCAGACCTAGGGCGTCCACAGATACGCAGTATTTT.

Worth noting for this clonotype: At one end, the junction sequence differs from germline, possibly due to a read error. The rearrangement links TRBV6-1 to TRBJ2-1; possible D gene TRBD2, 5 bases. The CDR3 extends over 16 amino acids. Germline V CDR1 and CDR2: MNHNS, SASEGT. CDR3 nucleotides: TGTGCCGGCAGGACGAGAACGGGATTAGCTACAAAGAGGGAGTTCTTC. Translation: CAGRTRTGLATKREFF.

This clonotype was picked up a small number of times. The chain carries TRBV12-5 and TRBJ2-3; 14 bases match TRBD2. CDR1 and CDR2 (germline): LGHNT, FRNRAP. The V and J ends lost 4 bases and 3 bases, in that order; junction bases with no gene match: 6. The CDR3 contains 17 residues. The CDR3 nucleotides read TGTGCTAGTGGTTCCACCGGGACTAGCGGGAGAACAGATACGCAGTATTTT. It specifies CASGSTGTSGRTDTQYF.

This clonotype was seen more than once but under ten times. CDR3 bases: TGCAGCGCAAACAGGGCCGGGGAGACCCAGTACTTC. Its protein product is CSANRAGETQYF. V gene TRBV29-1 combines with J gene TRBJ2-5, with a weak D call TRBD1 (6 bases). The CDR3 is 12 residues long. V was cut by 7 bases and J by 5 bases, with 14 bases left in between. Germline V CDR1 and CDR2: SQVTM, ANQGSEA.

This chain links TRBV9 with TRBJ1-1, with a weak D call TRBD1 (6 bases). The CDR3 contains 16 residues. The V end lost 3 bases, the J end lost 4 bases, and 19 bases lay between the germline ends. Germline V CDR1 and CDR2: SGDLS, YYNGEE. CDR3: CASSARVGGRSTEAFF. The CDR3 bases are TGTGCCAGCAGCGCCCGCGTCGGGGGGCGCAGCACTGAAGCTTTCTTT.

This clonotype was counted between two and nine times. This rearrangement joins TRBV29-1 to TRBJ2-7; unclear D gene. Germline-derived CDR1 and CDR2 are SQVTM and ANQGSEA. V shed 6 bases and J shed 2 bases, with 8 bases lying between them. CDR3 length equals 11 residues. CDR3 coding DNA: TGCAGCGTAGCACAGACCTACGAGCAGTACTTC. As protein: CSVAQTYEQYF.

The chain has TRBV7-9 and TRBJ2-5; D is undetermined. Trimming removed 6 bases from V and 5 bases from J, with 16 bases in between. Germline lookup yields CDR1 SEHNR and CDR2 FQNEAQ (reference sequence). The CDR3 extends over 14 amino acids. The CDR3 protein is CASSPGPRIETQYF. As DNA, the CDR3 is TGTGCCAGCAGTCCCGGGCCTAGAATCGAGACCCAGTACTTC. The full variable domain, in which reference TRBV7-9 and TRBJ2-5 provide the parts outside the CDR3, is DTGVSQNPRHKITKRGQNVTFRCDPISEHNRLYWYRQTLGQGPEFLTYFQNEAQLEKSRLLSDRFSAERPKGSFSTLEIQRTEQGDSAMYLCASSPGPRIETQYFGPGTRLLVL.

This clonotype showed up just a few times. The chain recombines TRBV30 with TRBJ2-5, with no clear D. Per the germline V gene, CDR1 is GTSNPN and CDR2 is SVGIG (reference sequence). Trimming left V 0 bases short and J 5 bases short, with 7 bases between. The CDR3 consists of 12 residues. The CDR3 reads CAWSVNSETQYF. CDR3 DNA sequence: TGTGCCTGGAGTGTAAATTCGGAGACCCAGTACTTC. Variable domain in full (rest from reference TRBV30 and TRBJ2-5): SQTIHQWPATLVQPVGSPLSLECTVEGTSNPNLYWYRQAAGRGLQLLFYSVGIGQISSEVPQNLSASRPQDRQFILSSKKLLLSDSGFYLCAWSVNSETQYFGPGTRLLVL.

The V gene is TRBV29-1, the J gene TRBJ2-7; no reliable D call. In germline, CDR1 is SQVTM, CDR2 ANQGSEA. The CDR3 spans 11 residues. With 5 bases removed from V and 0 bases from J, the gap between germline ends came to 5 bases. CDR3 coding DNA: TGCAGCGTTACCGTCTCCTACGAGCAGTACTTC. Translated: CSVTVSYEQYF.